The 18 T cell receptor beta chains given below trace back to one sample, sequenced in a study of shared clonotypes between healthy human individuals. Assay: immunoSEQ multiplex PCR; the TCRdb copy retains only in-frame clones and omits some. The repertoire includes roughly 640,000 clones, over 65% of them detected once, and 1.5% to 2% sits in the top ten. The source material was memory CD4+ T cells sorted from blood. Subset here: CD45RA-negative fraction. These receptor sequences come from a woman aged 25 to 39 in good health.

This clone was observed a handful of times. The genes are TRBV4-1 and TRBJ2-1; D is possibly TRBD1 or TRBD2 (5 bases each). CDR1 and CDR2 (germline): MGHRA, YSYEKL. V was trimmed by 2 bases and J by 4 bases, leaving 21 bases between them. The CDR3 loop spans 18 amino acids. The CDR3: CASSQRDPASGVYNEQFF. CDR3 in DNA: TGCGCCAGCAGCCAACGGGACCCGGCTAGTGGGGTTTACAATGAGCAGTTCTTC.

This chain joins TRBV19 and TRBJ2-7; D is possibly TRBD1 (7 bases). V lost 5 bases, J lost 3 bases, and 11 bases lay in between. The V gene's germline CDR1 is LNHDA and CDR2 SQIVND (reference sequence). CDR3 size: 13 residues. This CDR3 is CASSVRGDYEQYF. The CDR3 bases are TGTGCCAGTAGTGTCAGGGGGGACTACGAGCAGTACTTC.

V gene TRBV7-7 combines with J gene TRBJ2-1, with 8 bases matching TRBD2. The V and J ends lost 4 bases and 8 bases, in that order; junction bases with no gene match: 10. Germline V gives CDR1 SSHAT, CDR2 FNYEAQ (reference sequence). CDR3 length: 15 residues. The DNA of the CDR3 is TGTGCCAGCAGCTCTGCGGGAGGCCCTGGGTATGAGCAGTTCTTC. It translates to CASSSAGGPGYEQFF.

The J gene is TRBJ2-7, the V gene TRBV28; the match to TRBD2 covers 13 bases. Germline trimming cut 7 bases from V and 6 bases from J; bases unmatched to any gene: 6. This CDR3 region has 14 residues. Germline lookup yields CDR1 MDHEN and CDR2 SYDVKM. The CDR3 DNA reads TGTGCCAGCAAAGAAGGGACTAGCGGGATCGAGCAGTACTTC. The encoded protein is CASKEGTSGIEQYF.

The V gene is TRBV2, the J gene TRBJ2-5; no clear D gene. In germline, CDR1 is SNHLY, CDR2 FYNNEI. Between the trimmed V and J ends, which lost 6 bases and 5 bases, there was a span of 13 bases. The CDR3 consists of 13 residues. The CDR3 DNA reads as TGTGCCAGCAGGCCCACCCACGGGGAGACCCAGTACTTC. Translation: CASRPTHGETQYF.

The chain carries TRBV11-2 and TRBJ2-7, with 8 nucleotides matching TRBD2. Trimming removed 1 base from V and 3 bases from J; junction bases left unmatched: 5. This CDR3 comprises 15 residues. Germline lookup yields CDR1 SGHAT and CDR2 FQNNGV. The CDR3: CASSLAGGEVYEQYF. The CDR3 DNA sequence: TGTGCCAGCAGCTTAGCGGGGGGGGAGGTCTACGAGCAGTACTTC.

The CDR3 sequence: CASSLMGFTGELFF. Here the CDR3 DNA reads TGTGCCAGCAGTTTAATGGGTTTCACCGGGGAGCTGTTTTTT. The rearrangement joins TRBV28 to TRBJ2-2, with D unclear. The CDR3 has 14 residues. Trimming cost V 2 bases and J 4 bases, with 8 bases left between them. Germline V gene lookup returns CDR1 MDHEN and CDR2 SYDVKM.

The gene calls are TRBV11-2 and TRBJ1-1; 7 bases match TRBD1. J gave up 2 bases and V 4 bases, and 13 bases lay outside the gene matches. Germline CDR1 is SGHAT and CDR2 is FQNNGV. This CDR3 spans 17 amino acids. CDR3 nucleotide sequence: TGTGCCAGCAGCTCCCTACCAATTAGACAGGGAAACACTGAAGCTTTCTTT. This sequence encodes CASSSLPIRQGNTEAFF.

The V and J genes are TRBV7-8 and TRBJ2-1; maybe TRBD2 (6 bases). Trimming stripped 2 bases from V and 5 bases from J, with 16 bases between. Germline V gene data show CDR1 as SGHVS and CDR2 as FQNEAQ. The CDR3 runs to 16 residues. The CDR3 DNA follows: TGTGCCAGCAGCTTAACGGGTGGGCGGGGTAACAATGAGCAGTTCTTC. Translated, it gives CASSLTGGRGNNEQFF.

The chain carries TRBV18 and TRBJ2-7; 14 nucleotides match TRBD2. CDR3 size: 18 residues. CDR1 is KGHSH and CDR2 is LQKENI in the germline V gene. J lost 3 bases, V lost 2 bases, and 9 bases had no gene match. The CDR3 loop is CASSPSTSGTSGSYEQYF. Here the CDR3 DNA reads TGTGCCAGCTCACCAAGTACCAGTGGGACTAGCGGGAGCTACGAGCAGTACTTC. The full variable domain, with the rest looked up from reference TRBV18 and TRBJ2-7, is NAGVMQNPRHLVRRRGQEARLRCSPMKGHSHVYWYRQLPEEGLKFMVYLQKENIIDESGMPKERFSAEFPKEGPSILRIQQVVRGDSAAYFCASSPSTSGTSGSYEQYFGPGTRLTVT.

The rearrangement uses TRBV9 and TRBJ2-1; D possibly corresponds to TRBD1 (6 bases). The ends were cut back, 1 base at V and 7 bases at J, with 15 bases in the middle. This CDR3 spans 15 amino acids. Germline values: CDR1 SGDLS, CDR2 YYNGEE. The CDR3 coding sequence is TGTGCCAGCAGCGTACTACAGGGTACGGCGAATGAGCAGTTCTTC. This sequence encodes CASSVLQGTANEQFF.

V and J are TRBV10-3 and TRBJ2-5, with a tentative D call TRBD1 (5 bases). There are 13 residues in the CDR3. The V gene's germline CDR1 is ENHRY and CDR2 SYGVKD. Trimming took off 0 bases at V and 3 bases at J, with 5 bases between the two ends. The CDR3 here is CAISESGEETQYF. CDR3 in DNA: TGTGCCATCAGTGAGTCAGGGGAAGAGACCCAGTACTTC.

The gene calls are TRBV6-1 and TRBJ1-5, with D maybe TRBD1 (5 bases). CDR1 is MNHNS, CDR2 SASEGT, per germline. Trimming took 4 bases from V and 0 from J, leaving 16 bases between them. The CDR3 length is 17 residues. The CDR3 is CASSGGDGSYSNQPQHF. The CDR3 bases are TGTGCCAGCAGTGGGGGGGACGGAAGTTATAGCAATCAGCCCCAGCATTTT.

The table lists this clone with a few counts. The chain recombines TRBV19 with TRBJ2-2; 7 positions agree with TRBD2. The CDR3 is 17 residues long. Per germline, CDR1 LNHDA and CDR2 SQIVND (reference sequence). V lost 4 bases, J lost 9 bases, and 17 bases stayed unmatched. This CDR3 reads CASSTGAGFEVDRELFF. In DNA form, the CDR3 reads TGTGCCAGTAGTACCGGAGCGGGGTTTGAGGTAGACCGGGAGCTGTTTTTT.

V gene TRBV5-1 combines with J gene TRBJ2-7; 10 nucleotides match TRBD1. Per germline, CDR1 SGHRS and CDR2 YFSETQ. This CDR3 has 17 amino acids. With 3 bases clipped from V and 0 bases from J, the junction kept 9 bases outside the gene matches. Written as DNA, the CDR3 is TGCGCCAGCAGCTGGGGGCCCGGGACAGGGGACTCCTACGAGCAGTACTTC. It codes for CASSWGPGTGDSYEQYF.

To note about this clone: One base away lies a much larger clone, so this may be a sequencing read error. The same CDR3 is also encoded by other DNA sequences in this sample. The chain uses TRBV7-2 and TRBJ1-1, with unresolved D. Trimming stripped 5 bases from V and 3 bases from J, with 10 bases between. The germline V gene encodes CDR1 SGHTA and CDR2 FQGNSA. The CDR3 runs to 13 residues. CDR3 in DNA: TGTGCCAGCAGCCCTCAAAGGGACACTGAAGCTTTCTTT. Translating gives CASSPQRDTEAFF.

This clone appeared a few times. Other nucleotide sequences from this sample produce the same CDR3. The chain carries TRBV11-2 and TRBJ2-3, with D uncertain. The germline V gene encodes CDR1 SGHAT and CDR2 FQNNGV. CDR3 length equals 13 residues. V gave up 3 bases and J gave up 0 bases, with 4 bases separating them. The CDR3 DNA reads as TGTGCCAGCAGCTTTCCTAGCACAGATACGCAGTATTTT. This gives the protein CASSFPSTDTQYF.

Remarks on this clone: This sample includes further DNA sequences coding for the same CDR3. Here the CDR3 reads CASSPGTSGFTDTQYF. The CDR3 coding sequence is TGCGCCAGCAGCCCCGGGACTAGCGGTTTCACAGATACGCAGTATTTT. The chain joins TRBV5-1 to TRBJ2-3; 11 bases fit TRBD2. CDR1 is SGHRS and CDR2 is YFSETQ in the germline V gene. V lost 4 bases to trimming and J lost 2 bases; unmatched junction nucleotides: 6. The CDR3 extends over 16 amino acids.